These T cell receptor beta chains were read from a single sample in a study of blood T cell repertoires in COVID-19. Repertoires were generated with immunoSEQ multiplex PCR, while TCRdb's copy carries only in-frame clones and drops some. This sample yields 52,000 or so clones, of which approximately 84% are seen a single time; under 30% belongs to the top ten. Source material: peripheral blood. The receptors here all came from a human donor in a cohort sampled during active COVID-19. The CDR3 runs from the conserved cysteine through the conserved F or W. D genes are given only for firm matches. Size values are once, few and many counts, or a class for expanded clones, and some rows have none.

d_gene,v_gene,len,abundance,j_gene,CDR3aa,CDR3nt
-,TRBV7-8,15,-,TRBJ1-1,CASSPTQVWGTEAFF,TGTGCCAGCAGCCCGACACAGGTGTGGGGCACTGAAGCTTTCTTT
-,TRBV5-1,14,-,TRBJ1-4,CASSLQGGHEKLFF,TGCGCCAGCAGCTTACAGGGAGGGCATGAAAAACTGTTTTTT
TRBD2,TRBV27,16,-,TRBJ2-1,CASSLALAGVDNEQFF,TGTGCCAGCAGTCTGGCTTTAGCGGGGGTCGACAATGAGCAGTTCTTC
-,TRBV14,14,-,TRBJ2-7,CASSRKKQAYEQYF,TGTGCCAGCAGCAGAAAAAAACAGGCTTACGAGCAGTACTTC
TRBD2,TRBV7-2,15,once,TRBJ2-7,CASSLKAAGVSEQYF,TGTGCCAGCAGCTTAAAAGCAGCGGGAGTATCCGAGCAGTACTTC
TRBD1,TRBV10-1,14,-,TRBJ1-1,CASAIGGENTEAFF,TGCGCCAGCGCTATAGGGGGCGAGAACACTGAAGCTTTCTTT
TRBD1,TRBV10-3,13,-,TRBJ1-3,CAISGVLGQAEYF,TGTGCCATCAGTGGGGTGTTAGGACAGGCCGAGTATTTT
TRBD2,TRBV9,18,-,TRBJ2-3,CASSAGTSGGAGTDTQYF,TGTGCCAGCAGCGCGGGGACTAGCGGGGGGGCCGGGACAGATACGCAGTATTTT
TRBD1,TRBV30,14,-,TRBJ2-1,CAWKLGTGHNEQFF,TGTGCCTGGAAATTGGGGACAGGGCACAATGAGCAGTTCTTC
-,TRBV28,14,-,TRBJ2-7,CASSLGASSYEQYF,TGTGCCAGCAGTTTAGGGGCAAGCTCCTACGAGCAGTACTTC
-,TRBV24-1,18,-,TRBJ2-1,CATSDLGGRSGDYNEQFF,TGTGCCACCAGTGATTTAGGGGGCCGGTCGGGAGACTACAATGAGCAGTTCTTC
TRBD1,TRBV7-9,16,-,TRBJ2-1,CASSLVFGTGNNEQFF,TGTGCCAGCAGCTTAGTCTTCGGGACAGGCAACAATGAGCAGTTCTTC
-,TRBV5-4,14,-,TRBJ1-6,CASSLQGHNSPLHF,TGTGCCAGCAGCCTACAGGGCCATAATTCACCCCTCCACTTT
-,TRBV5-1,14,-,TRBJ1-4,CASSIPGSNEKLFF,TGCGCCAGCAGCATTCCAGGGTCTAATGAAAAACTGTTTTTT
TRBD1,TRBV10-3,16,-,TRBJ1-4,CAISESTAGGNEKLFF,TGTGCCATCAGTGAGTCAACTGCAGGGGGTAATGAAAAACTGTTTTTT
TRBD2,TRBV6-5,15,-,TRBJ2-1,CASILRAGANNEQFF,TGTGCCAGCATCTTACGAGCGGGGGCAAACAATGAGCAGTTCTTC
TRBD1,TRBV5-1,14,-,TRBJ1-6,CASSAGQDNSPLHF,TGCGCCAGCAGCGCGGGACAGGATAATTCACCCCTCCACTTT
TRBD1,TRBV28,14,-,TRBJ1-2,CASSIGQGARGYTF,TGTGCCAGCAGTATCGGACAGGGGGCGCGAGGCTACACCTTC
-,TRBV5-1,15,-,TRBJ1-2,CASSLAGQGIGGYTF,TGCGCCAGCAGCTTGGCCGGGCAGGGGATAGGGGGCTACACCTTC
TRBD1,TRBV9,16,-,TRBJ2-3,CASSVVQGAGTDTQYF,TGTGCCAGCAGCGTAGTACAGGGGGCAGGCACAGATACGCAGTATTTT
TRBD1,TRBV7-2,14,-,TRBJ1-4,CASSSDRSDEKLFF,TGTGCCAGCAGCTCGGACAGGTCGGATGAAAAACTGTTTTTT
-,TRBV2,12,-,TRBJ2-5,CASSEEGRTQYF,TGTGCCAGCAGTGAAGAAGGGAGGACCCAGTACTTC
TRBD1,TRBV2,16,-,TRBJ1-4,CASSRDRGLTNEKLFF,TGTGCCAGCAGTAGGGACAGGGGGCTGACTAATGAAAAACTGTTTTTT
TRBD1,TRBV6-2/TRBV6-3,14,few,TRBJ2-7,CASSSGTGLYEQYF,TGTGCCAGCAGCTCCGGGACAGGGCTCTACGAGCAGTACTTC
-,TRBV7-9,15,-,TRBJ2-5,CASSIVQGQGETQYF,TGTGCCAGCAGCATCGTACAGGGTCAGGGAGAGACCCAGTACTTC
-,TRBV7-9,15,once,TRBJ2-1,CASSSGVRGYNEQFF,TGTGCCAGCAGCTCAGGGGTCAGGGGCTACAATGAGCAGTTCTTC
TRBD1,TRBV7-9,15,-,TRBJ2-5,CASSPGQGGSETQYF,TGTGCCAGCAGCCCGGGACAGGGGGGTTCAGAGACCCAGTACTTC